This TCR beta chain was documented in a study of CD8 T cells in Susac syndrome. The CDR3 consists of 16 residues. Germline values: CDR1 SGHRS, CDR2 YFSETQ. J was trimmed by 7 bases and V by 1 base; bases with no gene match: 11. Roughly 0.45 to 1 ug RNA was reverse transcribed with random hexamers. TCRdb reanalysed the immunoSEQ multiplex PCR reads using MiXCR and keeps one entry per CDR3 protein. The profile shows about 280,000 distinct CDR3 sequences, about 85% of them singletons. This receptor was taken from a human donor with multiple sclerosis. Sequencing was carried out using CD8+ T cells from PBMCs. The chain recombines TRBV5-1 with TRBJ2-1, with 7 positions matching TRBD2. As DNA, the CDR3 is TGCGCCAGCAGCTTGTATGCGGGAGAGGGTGGAAATGAGCAGTTCTTC. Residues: CASSLYAGEGGNEQFF.